The source of this T cell receptor beta chain is a study of T cells in Graves' hyperthyroidism and ophthalmopathy. Researchers amplified the TCR beta CDR3 regions from RNA transcripts. The HTBI primer set was used in a first-round RT-PCR of the TCR CDR3. TCRdb processed the multiplex PCR reads anew with MiXCR; each CDR3 protein has one entry. This sample has approximately 570,000 distinct CDR3 sequences, with 15% to 20% found just once. The source of this sequence is a man aged 40-49 years with Graves' ophthalmopathy. The sequencing input was blood.

CDR3 in amino acids: CASSLGRTPGNTIYF. Written as DNA, the CDR3 is TGTGCCAGCAGCCTTGGCCGGACACCAGGAAACACCATATATTTT. V is TRBV13 and J is TRBJ1-3; TRBD1 might be the D (5 bases). V was cut by 5 bases and J by 4 bases, with 15 bases left in between. CDR3 length: 15 residues. The germline CDR1 and CDR2 sequences are PRHDT and FYEKMQ (reference sequence).